Sequencing of this TCR beta chain was carried out in a study of blood T cell repertoires in COVID-19. The protocol was immunoSEQ multiplex PCR, while the TCRdb copy is restricted to in-frame clones and leaves out a portion. The table shows approximately 91,000 clones, with 76% occurring only once. Germline CDR1 reads LNHDA; CDR2 reads SQIVND (reference sequence). This CDR3 comprises 14 residues. V lost 2 bases and J lost 9, with 11 bases in between. The specimen was peripheral blood. The genes are TRBV19 and TRBJ1-6; a possible D gene is TRBD1 (5 bases). This clonotype was sampled from a man between 70 and 80 years old with acute or convalescent COVID-19. As DNA, the CDR3 is TGTGCCAGTAGTATAATAGGGGTGGGTTCACCCCTCCACTTT. Residues: CASSIIGVGSPLHF.